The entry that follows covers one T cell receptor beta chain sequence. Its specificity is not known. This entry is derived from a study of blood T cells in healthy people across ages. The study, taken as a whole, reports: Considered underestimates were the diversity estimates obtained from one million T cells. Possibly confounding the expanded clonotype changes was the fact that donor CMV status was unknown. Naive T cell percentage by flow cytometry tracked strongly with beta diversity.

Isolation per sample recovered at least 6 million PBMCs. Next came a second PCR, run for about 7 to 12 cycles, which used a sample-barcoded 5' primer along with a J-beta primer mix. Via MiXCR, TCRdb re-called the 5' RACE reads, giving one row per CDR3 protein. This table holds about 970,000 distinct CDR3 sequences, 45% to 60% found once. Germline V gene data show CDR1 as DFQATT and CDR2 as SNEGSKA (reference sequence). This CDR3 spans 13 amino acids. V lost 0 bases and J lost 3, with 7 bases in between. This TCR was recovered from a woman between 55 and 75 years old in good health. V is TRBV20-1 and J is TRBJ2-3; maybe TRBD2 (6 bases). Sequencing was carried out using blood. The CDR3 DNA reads TGCAGTGCTAGAGATGGGAGGACAGATACGCAGTATTTT. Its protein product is CSARDGRTDTQYF.